The sequence of this TCR beta chain was determined in a study of T cells in Graves' hyperthyroidism and ophthalmopathy. On the study more broadly: Once the initial diagnosis was made, peripheral blood was obtained before any treatment.

Amplification of TCR beta CDR3 regions was performed using RNA transcripts as template. The TCR CDR3 first-round RT-PCR relied on the HTBI primer set. Each CDR3 protein is one row after TCRdb ran MiXCR on the multiplex PCR reads. This repertoire shows around 600,000 distinct CDR3 sequences, approximately 15% found once; its top ten account for around 12%. This clonotype showed up just once. V was shortened by 3 bases and J by 4 bases, with 17 bases between the two germline ends. Germline CDR1 and CDR2: SGDLS and YYNGEE. The length of the CDR3 is 16 residues. Extraction of PBMCs used about 9.2 ml of fresh peripheral blood.

This clonotype was obtained from a woman aged 45-60 years with Graves' ophthalmopathy. The material sequenced was blood. This rearrangement joins TRBV9 to TRBJ2-1; D may be TRBD1 or TRBD2 (7 bases each). CDR3 in DNA: TGTGCCAGCAGCGCGTTTGGGCAGGGGGGGTACAATGAGCAGTTCTTC. It codes for CASSAFGQGGYNEQFF.